A single sample gave rise to the 20 T cell receptor beta chains below, sequenced in a study of T cells in tumors after PD-1 blockade. Clones were sequenced by immunoSEQ multiplex PCR, and TCRdb holds only the in-frame ones, with some missing. The data hold around 34,000 clones, with roughly 73% observed a single time. The specimen comprised PBMCs, sampled after anti-PD-1 treatment. These receptors were obtained from a human donor with basal cell carcinoma.

The J gene is TRBJ2-2, the V gene TRBV7-3; tentative D call: TRBD1 (6 bases). The V end lost 5 bases, the J end lost 8 bases, and 18 bases lay between the germline ends. Germline values: CDR1 SGHTA, CDR2 FQGTGA. This CDR3 comprises 15 residues. The CDR3 DNA is TGTGCCAGCAGCCCCGGGCAGGGGAGCACAGGGGAGCTGTTTTTT. It yields the protein CASSPGQGSTGELFF.

The chain couples TRBV9 to TRBJ2-3; tentative D call: TRBD2 (6 bases). The V end was cut by 0 bases, the J end by 6 bases, with 17 bases between. From germline, CDR1 is SGDLS and CDR2 YYNGEE. The CDR3 sequence is 16 residues long. CDR3 sequence: CASSVGIGSYGDTQYF. CDR3 nucleotide sequence: TGTGCCAGCAGCGTAGGGATCGGGAGTTACGGGGATACGCAGTATTTT. The variable domain in full, with the rest retrieved from reference TRBV9 and TRBJ2-3, is DSGVTQTPKHLITATGQRVTLRCSPRSGDLSVYWYQQSLDQGLQFLIQYYNGEERAKGNILERFSAQQFPDLHSELNLSSLELGDSALYFCASSVGIGSYGDTQYFGPGTRLTVL.

A few counts support this clone. J is TRBJ1-5 and V is TRBV28, with D unresolved. The CDR3 totals 14 residues. V lost 2 bases and J lost 3, with 8 bases in between. The V gene's germline CDR1 is MDHEN and CDR2 SYDVKM. The CDR3 nucleotides read TGTGCCAGCAGTTTAGGGTCAGTCAATCAGCCCCAGCATTTT. Protein product: CASSLGSVNQPQHF.

This clone showed up many times. The chain employs TRBV5-4 and TRBJ2-1; no firm D call. This CDR3 is 13 amino acids long. V was trimmed by 5 bases and J by 4 bases, leaving 10 bases between them. CDR1 and CDR2 from the germline V gene are SGHNT and YYREEE (reference sequence). Here the CDR3 reads CASRAIGYNEQFF. The CDR3 nucleotides are TGTGCCAGCAGGGCTATCGGTTACAATGAGCAGTTCTTC.

The CDR3 DNA follows: TGTGCCAGCAGGAGGGAGAATAACATGAACACTGAAGCTTTCTTT. It encodes CASRRENNMNTEAFF. The rearrangement uses TRBV9 and TRBJ1-1; no clear D. V was shortened by 5 bases and J by 0 bases, with 14 bases between the two germline ends. Looked up from germline, CDR1 is SGDLS and CDR2 is YYNGEE. This CDR3 region has 15 residues. Combining the CDR3 with reference TRBV9 and TRBJ1-1 gives the whole variable domain DSGVTQTPKHLITATGQRVTLRCSPRSGDLSVYWYQQSLDQGLQFLIQYYNGEERAKGNILERFSAQQFPDLHSELNLSSLELGDSALYFCASRRENNMNTEAFFGQGTRLTVV.

The rearrangement links TRBV28 to TRBJ2-7; 10 bases line up with TRBD2. Germline V lookup: CDR1 MDHEN, CDR2 SYDVKM. This CDR3 comprises 15 residues. V lost 6 bases to trimming and J lost 5 bases; unmatched junction nucleotides: 10. The CDR3 here is CASSSSASGGHEQYF. The DNA for the CDR3 is TGTGCCAGCAGCTCGTCGGCTAGCGGGGGCCACGAGCAGTACTTC.

The chain combines TRBV28 with TRBJ1-2; D is possibly TRBD1 (6 bases). The CDR3 totals 14 residues. Deletions cut 5 bases from V and 2 bases from J, with 12 bases between. The germline V gene encodes CDR1 MDHEN and CDR2 SYDVKM. The CDR3 is CASSGTGKNYGYTF. The CDR3 DNA follows: TGTGCCAGCAGTGGTACAGGGAAGAACTATGGCTACACCTTC.

This chain joins TRBV30 and TRBJ1-6; 7 positions agree with TRBD1. The germline gives CDR1 GTSNPN, CDR2 SVGIG (reference sequence). This CDR3 region has 14 residues. V lost 4 bases and J lost 5; bases outside the gene matches: 5. CDR3 coding DNA: TGTGCCTGGAAGCGGACAGGTGATAATTCACCCCTCCACTTT. This gives the protein CAWKRTGDNSPLHF.

The V call is TRBV7-9, the J call TRBJ2-5; no reliable D call. V lost 8 bases, J lost 2 bases, and 9 bases lay in between. Germline V lookup: CDR1 SEHNR, CDR2 FQNEAQ (reference sequence). The CDR3 contains 12 residues. DNA for the CDR3: TGTGCCAGCTTGAAGGATCAAGAGACCCAGTACTTC. Encoded protein: CASLKDQETQYF. Looking up the rest from reference TRBV7-9 and TRBJ2-5 gives the full variable domain: DTGVSQNPRHKITKRGQNVTFRCDPISEHNRLYWYRQTLGQGPEFLTYFQNEAQLEKSRLLSDRFSAERPKGSFSTLEIQRTEQGDSAMYLCASLKDQETQYFGPGTRLLVL.

This sequence joins TRBV29-1 and TRBJ1-1; the match to TRBD1 covers 10 bases. This CDR3 spans 13 amino acids. Germline V gene lookup returns CDR1 SQVTM and CDR2 ANQGSEA. V shed 0 bases and J 6 bases; nucleotides not matched to a gene: 1. The CDR3, as DNA: TGCAGCGTTGAAGAAGGACAGGGGGCTGAAGCTTTCTTT. Translation gives CSVEEGQGAEAFF.

The CDR3 DNA reads as TGTGCCTGGAGTGACCGCGGAGAGCAGTACTTC. Its translation: CAWSDRGEQYF. The chain recombines TRBV30 with TRBJ2-7; D gene uncertain. V was trimmed by 1 base and J by 7 bases, leaving 8 bases between them. This CDR3 spans 11 amino acids. Germline CDR1 is GTSNPN and CDR2 is SVGIG (reference sequence).

Of note for this clone: One end of the junction fails to match germline, which may point to a read error. The rearrangement uses TRBV7-7 and TRBJ2-3; D is ambiguous. This CDR3 has 15 residues. CDR1 is SSHAT, CDR2 FNYEAQ, per germline (reference sequence). CDR3 sequence reads: CASSLGVRGWDTQYF. As DNA, the CDR3 is TGTGCTAGCAGCTTAGGTGTTCGAGGTTGGGATACGCAGTATTTT.

Written as DNA, the CDR3 is TGTGCCAGCAGCCAAGATAGGATCCGCAGGGGTGTTGGAAACACCATATATTTT. Encoded protein: CASSQDRIRRGVGNTIYF. The chain recombines TRBV3-1 (or the pseudogene TRBV3-2) with TRBJ1-3, with a weak D call TRBD1 (6 bases). Trimming took 0 bases from V and 3 from J, leaving 18 bases between them. The CDR3 has 18 residues. CDR1 and CDR2 (germline): LGHDT, YNNKEL (reference sequence).

This clone is categorized as medium-sized (0.01 to 0.1%). The rearrangement links TRBV5-1 to TRBJ2-7; TRBD2 agrees at 8 bases. The V segment lost 4 bases and the J segment 6 bases; nucleotides outside the gene matches: 9. This CDR3 spans 14 amino acids. CDR1 and CDR2 from the germline V gene are SGHRS and YFSETQ. This chain's CDR3 is CASSKSGGGGEQYF. The CDR3 nucleotides read TGCGCCAGCAGCAAGAGCGGGGGTGGAGGCGAGCAGTACTTC.

This sequence joins TRBV3-1 (or the pseudogene TRBV3-2) and TRBJ2-3; 8 nucleotides align to TRBD2. Trimming took 2 bases from V and 4 from J; bases not matched to a gene: 14. The CDR3 consists of 18 residues. The germline CDR1 and CDR2 sequences are LGHDT and YNNKEL (reference sequence). CDR3 amino acids: CASSQPKLAAWGADTQYF. The CDR3 coding sequence is TGTGCCAGCAGCCAACCCAAACTAGCGGCGTGGGGCGCAGATACGCAGTATTTT.

The rearrangement joins TRBV2 to TRBJ2-7; 9 bases are shared with TRBD2. Germline-derived CDR1 and CDR2 are SNHLY and FYNNEI. The CDR3 spans 16 residues. The J segment lost 3 bases and the V segment lost 4 bases, leaving 10 bases of the junction unmatched. The CDR3 region is CASSVGREGPSYEQYF. The DNA of the CDR3 is TGTGCCAGCAGTGTCGGGCGGGAGGGCCCCAGCTACGAGCAGTACTTC.

This chain links TRBV27 with TRBJ1-1; TRBD1 aligns across 7 bases. Per germline, CDR1 MNHEY and CDR2 SMNVEV (reference sequence). This CDR3 has 14 residues. With 6 bases clipped from V and 0 bases from J, the junction kept 4 bases outside the gene matches. This CDR3 is CASRMGQLNTEAFF. The CDR3 DNA reads TGTGCCAGCAGGATGGGACAGTTGAACACTGAAGCTTTCTTT.

The CDR3 protein is CASVLRGGNLNTGELFF. As DNA, the CDR3 is TGTGCCAGCGTTCTCAGGGGGGGGAACCTGAACACCGGGGAGCTGTTTTTT. V is TRBV7-9 and J is TRBJ2-2; D could derive from TRBD1 or TRBD2 (7 bases each). Germline V gene lookup returns CDR1 SEHNR and CDR2 FQNEAQ (reference sequence). The CDR3 totals 17 residues. Trimming stripped 8 bases from V and 1 base from J, with 20 bases between.

V usage is TRBV12-3 or TRBV12-4 and J usage is TRBJ2-1; 8 nucleotides agree with TRBD1. The V segment lost 8 bases and the J segment 7 bases; nucleotides outside the gene matches: 4. This CDR3 region has 12 residues. The CDR3 region is CASAWTGNEQFF. The CDR3 DNA sequence: TGTGCCAGCGCCTGGACAGGGAATGAGCAGTTCTTC.

The chain has TRBV9 and TRBJ1-1, with D possibly TRBD1 on 6 matching bases. CDR3 length: 15 residues. V dropped 3 bases and J dropped 4 bases, with 16 bases sitting between them. Germline CDR1 and CDR2: SGDLS and YYNGEE. This CDR3 reads CASSAYQQGSTEAFF. In DNA form, the CDR3 reads TGTGCCAGCAGCGCTTACCAACAGGGTTCCACTGAAGCTTTCTTT. Supplemented by reference TRBV9 and TRBJ1-1, the full variable domain reads DSGVTQTPKHLITATGQRVTLRCSPRSGDLSVYWYQQSLDQGLQFLIQYYNGEERAKGNILERFSAQQFPDLHSELNLSSLELGDSALYFCASSAYQQGSTEAFFGQGTRLTVV.